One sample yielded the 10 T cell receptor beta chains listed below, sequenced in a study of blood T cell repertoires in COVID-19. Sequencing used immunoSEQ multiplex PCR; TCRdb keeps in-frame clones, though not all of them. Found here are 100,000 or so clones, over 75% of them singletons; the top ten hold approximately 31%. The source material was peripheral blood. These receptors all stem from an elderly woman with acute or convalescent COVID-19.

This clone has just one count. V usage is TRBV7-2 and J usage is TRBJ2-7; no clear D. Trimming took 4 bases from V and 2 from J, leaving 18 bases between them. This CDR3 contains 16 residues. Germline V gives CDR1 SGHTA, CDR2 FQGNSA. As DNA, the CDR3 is TGTGCCAGCAGCTCGTCGACACCAAAGTTTGCCTACGAGCAGTACTTC. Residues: CASSSSTPKFAYEQYF.

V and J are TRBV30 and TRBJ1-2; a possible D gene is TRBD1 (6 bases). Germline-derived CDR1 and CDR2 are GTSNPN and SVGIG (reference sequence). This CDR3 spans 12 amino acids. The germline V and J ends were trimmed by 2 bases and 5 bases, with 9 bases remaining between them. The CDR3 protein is CAWSRTEYGYTF. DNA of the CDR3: TGTGCCTGGAGTAGGACAGAATATGGCTACACCTTC.

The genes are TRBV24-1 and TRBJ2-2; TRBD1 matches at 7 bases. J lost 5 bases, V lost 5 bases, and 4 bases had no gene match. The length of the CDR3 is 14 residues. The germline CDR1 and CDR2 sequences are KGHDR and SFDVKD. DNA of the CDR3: TGTGCCACCAGTGTGACAGGGAAAACCGGGGAGCTGTTTTTT. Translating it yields CATSVTGKTGELFF.

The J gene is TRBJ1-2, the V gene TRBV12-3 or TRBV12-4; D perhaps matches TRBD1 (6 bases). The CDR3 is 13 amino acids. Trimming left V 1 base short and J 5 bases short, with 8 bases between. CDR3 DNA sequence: TGTGCCAGCAGTTTAGACAGGGTTTATGGCTACACCTTC. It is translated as CASSLDRVYGYTF.

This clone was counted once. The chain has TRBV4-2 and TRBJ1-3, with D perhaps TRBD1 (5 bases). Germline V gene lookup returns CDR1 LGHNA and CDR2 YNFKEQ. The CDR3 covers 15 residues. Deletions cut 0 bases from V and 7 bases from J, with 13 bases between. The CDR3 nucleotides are TGTGCCAGCAGCCAAGAAGGGGCAAAGCAGAACACCATATATTTT. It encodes CASSQEGAKQNTIYF.

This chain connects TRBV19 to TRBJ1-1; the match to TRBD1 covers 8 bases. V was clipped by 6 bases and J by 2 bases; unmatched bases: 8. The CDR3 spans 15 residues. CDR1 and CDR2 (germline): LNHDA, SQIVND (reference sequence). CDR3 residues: CASRTGATINTEAFF. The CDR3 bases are TGTGCCAGTAGGACAGGGGCCACCATAAACACTGAAGCTTTCTTT.

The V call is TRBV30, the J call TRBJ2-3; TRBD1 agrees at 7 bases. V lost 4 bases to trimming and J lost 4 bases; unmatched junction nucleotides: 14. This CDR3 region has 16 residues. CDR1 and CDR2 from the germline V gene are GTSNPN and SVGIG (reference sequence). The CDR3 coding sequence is TGTGCCTGGATCGACCTCGGGACAGAGGGCCCAGATACGCAGTATTTT. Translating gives CAWIDLGTEGPDTQYF.

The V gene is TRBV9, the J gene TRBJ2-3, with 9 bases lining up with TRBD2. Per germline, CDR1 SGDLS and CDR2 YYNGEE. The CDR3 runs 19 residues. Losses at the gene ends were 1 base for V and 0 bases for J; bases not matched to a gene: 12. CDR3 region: CASSVRGSGGRSSTDTQYF. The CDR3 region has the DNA TGTGCCAGCAGCGTAAGGGGCAGCGGGGGGAGGTCTAGCACAGATACGCAGTATTTT. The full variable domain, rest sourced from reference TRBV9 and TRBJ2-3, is DSGVTQTPKHLITATGQRVTLRCSPRSGDLSVYWYQQSLDQGLQFLIQYYNGEERAKGNILERFSAQQFPDLHSELNLSSLELGDSALYFCASSVRGSGGRSSTDTQYFGPGTRLTVL.

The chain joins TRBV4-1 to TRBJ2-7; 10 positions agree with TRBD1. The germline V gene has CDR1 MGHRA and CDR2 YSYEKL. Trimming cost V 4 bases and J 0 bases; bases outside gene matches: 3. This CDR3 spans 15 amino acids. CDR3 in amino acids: CASSLRQGASYEQYF. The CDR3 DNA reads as TGCGCCAGCAGCCTAAGACAGGGGGCCTCCTACGAGCAGTACTTC.

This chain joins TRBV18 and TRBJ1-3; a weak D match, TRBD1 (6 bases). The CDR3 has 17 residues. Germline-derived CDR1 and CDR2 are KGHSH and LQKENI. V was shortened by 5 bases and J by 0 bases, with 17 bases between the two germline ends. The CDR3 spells CASSSPGHTFSGNTIYF. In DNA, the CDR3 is TGTGCCAGCTCAAGCCCGGGACATACTTTCTCTGGAAACACCATATATTTT.